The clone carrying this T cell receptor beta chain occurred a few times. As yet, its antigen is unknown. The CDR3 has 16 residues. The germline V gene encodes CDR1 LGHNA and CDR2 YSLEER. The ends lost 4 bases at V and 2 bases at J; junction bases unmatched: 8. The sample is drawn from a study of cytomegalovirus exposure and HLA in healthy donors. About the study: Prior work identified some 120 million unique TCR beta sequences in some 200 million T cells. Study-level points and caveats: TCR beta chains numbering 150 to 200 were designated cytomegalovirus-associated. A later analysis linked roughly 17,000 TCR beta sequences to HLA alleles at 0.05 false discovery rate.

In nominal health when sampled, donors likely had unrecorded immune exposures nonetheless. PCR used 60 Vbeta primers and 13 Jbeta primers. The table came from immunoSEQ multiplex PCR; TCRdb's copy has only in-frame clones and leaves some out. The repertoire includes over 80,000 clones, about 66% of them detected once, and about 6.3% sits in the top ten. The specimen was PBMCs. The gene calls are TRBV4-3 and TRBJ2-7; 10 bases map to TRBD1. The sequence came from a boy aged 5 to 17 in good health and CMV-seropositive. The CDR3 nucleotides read TGCGCCAGCAGCCCGACCCGACAGGGGGCTCCCTACGAGCAGTACTTC. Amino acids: CASSPTRQGAPYEQYF.